This T cell receptor (beta chain) was profiled in a study of early stage breast cancer tumors. Across the study: Most invasive tumors, about 70% of the 16, were ER+/PR+/HER2-.

Study-wide results and limits: Tumor and normal breast were distinguished via blood comparison in 14 of 16 patients. Tumors had about 2.3-fold higher T cell density than normal breast.

Trimming took off 3 bases at V and 3 bases at J, with 11 bases between the two ends. This CDR3 has 14 amino acids. Germline V gene lookup returns CDR1 LGHNT and CDR2 FRNRAP. Each sample had two DNA replicates, roughly 0.5 ug blood or roughly 1.4 ug tissue. Sequencing used immunoSEQ multiplex PCR; TCRdb keeps in-frame clones, though not all of them. The repertoire consists of roughly 60,000 clones, with roughly 80% occurring once and the leading ten covering approximately 3%. A word on this clone: The antigen is undetermined.

The sequenced material came from blood. The TCR was taken from a person aged 25 to 45 with breast cancer. The V gene is TRBV12-5, the J gene TRBJ1-2, with a weak D call TRBD1 (5 bases). The CDR3 DNA follows: TGTGCTAGTGGTTTAGGAGGGGCTTACTATGGCTACACCTTC. Protein sequence: CASGLGGAYYGYTF.